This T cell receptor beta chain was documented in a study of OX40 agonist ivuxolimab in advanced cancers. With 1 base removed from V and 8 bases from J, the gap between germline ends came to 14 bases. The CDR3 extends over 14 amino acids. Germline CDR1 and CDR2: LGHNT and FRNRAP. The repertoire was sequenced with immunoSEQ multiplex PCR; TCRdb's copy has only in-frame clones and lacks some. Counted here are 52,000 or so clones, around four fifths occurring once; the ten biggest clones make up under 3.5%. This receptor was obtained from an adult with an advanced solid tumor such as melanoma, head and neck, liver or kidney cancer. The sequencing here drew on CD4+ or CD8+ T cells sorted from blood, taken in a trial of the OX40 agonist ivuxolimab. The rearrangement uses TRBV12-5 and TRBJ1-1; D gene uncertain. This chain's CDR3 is CASGLGTSEREAFF. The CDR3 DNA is TGTGCTAGTGGTTTGGGGACCTCTGAAAGGGAAGCTTTCTTT.